This TCR beta chain was recovered during a study of PD-1 blockade in classical Hodgkin lymphoma. Overall study context: Nivolumab dosing for patients was 3 mg/kg, administered intravenously every 2 weeks.

Regarding this clone: Its antigen is not identified.

V lost 2 bases and J 4 bases, leaving 15 bases between the germline ends. The CDR3 is 15 residues long. The germline CDR1 and CDR2 sequences are MGHDK and SYGVNS. Study-wide results and limits: By C4D1, CD4+ diversity increased significantly, especially in complete responders. Newly diagnosed patients were reported to start with lower TCR diversity than healthy donors. Repertoire difference causes, possibly disease activity or prior therapy, remain undefined.

Measured with immunoSEQ multiplex PCR; TCRdb has only the in-frame clones, and not every one. The data show nearly 55,000 clones, 65% to 85% seen once. Relapse after autologous stem cell transplantation occurred in every patient, and brentuximab vedotin exposure varied. The TCR sequence derives from a human donor with classical Hodgkin lymphoma. This sample comprised peripheral blood mononuclear cells (PBMCs), obtained at baseline. This sequence joins TRBV25-1 and TRBJ2-7, with D perhaps TRBD2 (6 bases). The DNA for the CDR3 is TGTGCCAGCAGTGAAGGAGGGGCTGTAGTTTACGAGCAGTACTTC. It encodes CASSEGGAVVYEQYF.